This TCR beta chain came from a study of cytomegalovirus exposure and HLA in healthy donors. Turning to the study itself: The 120 or so validation repertoires used a platform that matched the one used for the roughly 650 first-cohort repertoires, as a later analysis reported. General observations from the study: Cytomegalovirus status was reportedly diagnosed by the classifier with high sensitivity and specificity. The study labeled fewer than 200 TCR beta chains cytomegalovirus-associated.

The germline CDR1 and CDR2 sequences are WNHNN and SYGVQD (reference sequence). Trimming cost V 3 bases and J 4 bases; bases outside gene matches: 3. The CDR3 contains 15 residues. The roughly 120-subject validation cohort, separate from the approximately 670-subject first cohort, included the donors. The repertoire was sequenced with immunoSEQ multiplex PCR; TCRdb's copy has only in-frame clones and lacks some. The sample includes roughly 150,000 clones, 85% to 90% of them seen just once. As regards this clone: What it binds is not known.

The genes are TRBV10-1 and TRBJ2-1, with TRBD2 matching over 10 bases. Sequencing was carried out using PBMCs. The clonotype originates from a young woman in good health and CMV-seropositive. This chain's CDR3 is CASSEKAGGYNEQFF. The CDR3 region has the DNA TGCGCCAGCAGTGAAAAAGCGGGAGGGTACAATGAGCAGTTCTTC.